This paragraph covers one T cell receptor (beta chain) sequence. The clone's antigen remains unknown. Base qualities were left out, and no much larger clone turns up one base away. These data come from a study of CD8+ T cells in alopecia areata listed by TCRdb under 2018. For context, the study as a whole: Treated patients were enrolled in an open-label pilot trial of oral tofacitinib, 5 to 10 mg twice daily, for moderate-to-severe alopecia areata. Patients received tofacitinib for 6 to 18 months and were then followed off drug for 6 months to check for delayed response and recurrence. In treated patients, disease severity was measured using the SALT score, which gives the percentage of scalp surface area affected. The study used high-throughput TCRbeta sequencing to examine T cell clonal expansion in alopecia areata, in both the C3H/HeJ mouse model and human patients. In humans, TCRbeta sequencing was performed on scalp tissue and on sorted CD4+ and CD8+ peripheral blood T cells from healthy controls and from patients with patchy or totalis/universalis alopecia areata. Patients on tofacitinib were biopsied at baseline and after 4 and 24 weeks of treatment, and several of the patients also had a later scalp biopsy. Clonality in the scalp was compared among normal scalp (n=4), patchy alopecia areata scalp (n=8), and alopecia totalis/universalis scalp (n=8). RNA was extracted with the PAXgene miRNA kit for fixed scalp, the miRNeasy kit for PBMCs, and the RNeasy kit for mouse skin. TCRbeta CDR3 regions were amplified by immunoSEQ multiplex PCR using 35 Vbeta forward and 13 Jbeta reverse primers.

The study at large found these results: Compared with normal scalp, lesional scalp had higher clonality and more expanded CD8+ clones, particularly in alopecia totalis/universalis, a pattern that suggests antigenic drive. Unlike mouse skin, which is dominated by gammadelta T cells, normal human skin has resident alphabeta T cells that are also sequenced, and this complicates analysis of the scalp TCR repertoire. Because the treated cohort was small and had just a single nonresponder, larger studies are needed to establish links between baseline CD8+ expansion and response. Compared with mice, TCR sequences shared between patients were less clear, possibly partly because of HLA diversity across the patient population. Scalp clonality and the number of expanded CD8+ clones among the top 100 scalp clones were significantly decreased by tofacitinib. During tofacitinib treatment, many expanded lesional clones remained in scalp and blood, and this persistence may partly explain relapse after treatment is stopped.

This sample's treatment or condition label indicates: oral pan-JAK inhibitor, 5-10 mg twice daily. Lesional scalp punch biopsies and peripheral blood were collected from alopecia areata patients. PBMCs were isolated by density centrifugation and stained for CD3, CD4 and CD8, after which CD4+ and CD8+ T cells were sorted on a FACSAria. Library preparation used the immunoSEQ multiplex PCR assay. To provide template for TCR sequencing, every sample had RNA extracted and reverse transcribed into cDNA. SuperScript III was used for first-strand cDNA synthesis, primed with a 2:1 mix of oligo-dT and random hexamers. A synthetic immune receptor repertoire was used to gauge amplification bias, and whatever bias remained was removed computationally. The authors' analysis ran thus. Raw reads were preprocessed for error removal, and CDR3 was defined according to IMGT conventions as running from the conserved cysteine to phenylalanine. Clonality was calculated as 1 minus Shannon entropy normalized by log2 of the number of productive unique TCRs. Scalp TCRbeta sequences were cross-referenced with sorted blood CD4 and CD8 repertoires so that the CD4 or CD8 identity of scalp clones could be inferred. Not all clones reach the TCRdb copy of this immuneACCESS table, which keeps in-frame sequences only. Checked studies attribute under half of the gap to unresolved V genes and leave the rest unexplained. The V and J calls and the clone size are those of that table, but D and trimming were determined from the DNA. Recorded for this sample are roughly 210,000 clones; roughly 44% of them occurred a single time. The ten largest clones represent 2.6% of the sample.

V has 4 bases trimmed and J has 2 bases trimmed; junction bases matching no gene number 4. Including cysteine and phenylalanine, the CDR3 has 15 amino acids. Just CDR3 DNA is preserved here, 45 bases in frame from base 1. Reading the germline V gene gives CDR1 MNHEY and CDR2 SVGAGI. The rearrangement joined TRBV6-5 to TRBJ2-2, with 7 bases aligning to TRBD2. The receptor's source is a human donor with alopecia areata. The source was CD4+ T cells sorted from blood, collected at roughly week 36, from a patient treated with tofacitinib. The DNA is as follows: TGTGCCAGCAGTTTTTCTAGCGGTAACACCGGGGAGCTGTTTTTT. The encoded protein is CASSFSSGNTGELFF.